This TCR beta chain was identified in a study of cytomegalovirus exposure and HLA in healthy donors (TCRdb year 2017). The study in broad terms: According to a later analysis, one platform produced both the roughly 120 validation repertoires and the approximately 670 repertoires of the first cohort. The study aimed to test whether cataloging public T cell receptors could reveal signatures of past pathogen exposure. To predict cytomegalovirus infection status, the study combined high-throughput TCR immunosequencing, statistical association of individual TCRs with disease status, and machine learning. A separate validation cohort of about 110 different subjects was used in addition to the roughly 670-subject first cohort. Findings and caveats that apply to the study as a whole: Cytomegalovirus status was reported to be diagnosed by the classifier with high specificity and sensitivity in both the original and validation cohorts. The study listed 164 TCR beta chains as associated with cytomegalovirus. Of the cluster scores, roughly 95% were above 0 in a later analysis, which found that TCRs clustered in the first cohort also tended to co-occur in the approximately 130 validation repertoires. According to the authors, the approach could potentially be generalized to other disease states and immunological phenotypes. A later analysis had no HLA typing for the validation cohort, so co-occurrence there was scored across all 130 or so repertoires. In vitro tests confirmed that a few of the cytomegalovirus-associated TCR beta chains recognize cytomegalovirus antigens. While some public TCRs were present in many individuals, most TCR sequences turned up only very rarely across donors.

Regarding this clone: Its antigen is currently not known. No base-level quality is on record; no much larger clone is a single base apart.

Library construction relied on the immunoSEQ multiplex PCR assay. The authors' pipeline ran thus. To diagnose cytomegalovirus status from the catalog of TCR beta chain sequences, a statistical classification framework was built. Entries here come from immuneACCESS through TCRdb and include only in-frame sequences with V and J called. Some clones fail to appear in such tables; in the studies checked, an unresolved V gene covers under half of the shortfall, and the cause of the remainder is unknown. Clone size and V and J calls were adopted from that table, with D and trimming inferred from the DNA. The sample table holds about 47,000 clones, of which 92% were seen once. Jointly, the top ten make up roughly 5.8% of the sample. The donors were included in the validation cohort of approximately 120 subjects, a group kept apart from the approximately 650-subject first cohort. The germline V gene (reference sequence) yields LNHDA for CDR1 and SQIVND for CDR2. The CDR3 starts with the cysteine, ends with the phenylalanine, and has 12 residues. The retained sequence is limited to the CDR3, 36 bases, with the frame set at the first base. V was cut back by 4 bases and J by 3 bases, leaving a gap of 3 bases between them.

Sequencing input: PBMCs. Recombination linked TRBV19 to TRBJ1-4, with the D segment identity uncertain. This TCR came from a man in his late teens or twenties in good health and CMV-seronegative. In nucleotide form, the sequence is TGTGCCAGTAGTAGCGCTAATGAAAAACTGTTTTTT. Its translation is CASSSANEKLFF.